Shown below are 18 T cell receptor beta chains from a single sample sequenced in a study of T-cell reconstitution after alpha-beta-depleted transplantation in children (dated by TCRdb to 2016 to 2017). The library was generated by PCR. The sequencing machine was an Illumina HiSeq 2500. TCR library preparation used molecular barcoding, with unique molecular identifiers applied to normalize quantification of the TCRbeta repertoire. In TCRdb, the public reads were trimmed at Q25 with fastp and aligned with MiXCR, with productive beta chains retained. Each entry merges the rows of one CDR3 protein and shows their most common DNA and genes. This sample lists fewer than 500,000 distinct CDR3 sequences; 43% were detected once. 27% of the sample goes to the ten largest clones. The treatment or condition label here, explained by the study, means: allogeneic hematopoietic cell transplantation with graft depleted of TCRalphabeta T cells and CD19 B cells.

This material consisted of PBMCs, taken before TCRalphabeta/CD19-depleted stem cell transplant. Receptors originate from a girl aged 2-10 years with aplastic anemia, due to receive a stem cell transplant.

This chain joins TRBV5-1 and TRBJ2-7; TRBD2 agrees at 12 bases. Germline assignment: CDR1 SGHRS and CDR2 YFSETQ. CDR3 length: 14 residues. V lost 4 bases, J lost 5 bases, and 4 bases stayed unmatched. The CDR3: CASSRLAGVDEQYF. The CDR3, as DNA: TGCGCCAGCAGCCGACTAGCGGGAGTAGACGAGCAGTACTTC.

CDR3 DNA sequence: TGCGCCAGCAGCTTGTTATCTAGACCGAACACCGGGGAGCTGTTTTTT. Amino acid sequence: CASSLLSRPNTGELFF. The V and J genes are TRBV5-1 and TRBJ2-2; D gene ambiguous. Germline CDR1 and CDR2: SGHRS and YFSETQ. V dropped 1 base and J dropped 0 bases, with 10 bases sitting between them. The length of the CDR3 is 16 residues. Complete variable domain (other parts from reference TRBV5-1 and TRBJ2-2): KAGVTQTPRYLIKTRGQQVTLSCSPISGHRSVSWYQQTPGQGLQFLFEYFSETQRNKGNFPGRFSGRQFSNSRSEMNVSTLELGDSALYLCASSLLSRPNTGELFFGEGSRLTVL.

In its sample, this clonotype was seen a few times. The V gene is TRBV3-1, the J gene TRBJ1-1; TRBD1 matches at 11 bases. CDR1 LGHDT and CDR2 YNNKEL come from the germline V gene (reference sequence). The CDR3 has 15 residues. The trim removed 8 bases at V and 4 bases at J, leaving 9 bases unmatched. CDR3 coding DNA: TGTGCCAGCCAACGGACAGGGGGCGGGACCACTGAAGCTTTCTTT. Its protein is CASQRTGGGTTEAFF.

This clonotype was seen ten or more times. V is TRBV4-2 and J is TRBJ2-3, with 9 bases fitting TRBD2. Germline CDR1 LGHNA, CDR2 YNFKEQ. Trimming at V came to 0 bases and at J to 0 bases, leaving 4 bases not matched to a gene. The CDR3 has 17 residues. The CDR3 coding sequence is TGTGCCAGCAGCCAAGAAAGGCTAGCGGGGAGCACAGATACGCAGTATTTT. It codes for CASSQERLAGSTDTQYF.

The chain combines TRBV5-5 with TRBJ2-5; TRBD1 matches at 7 bases. The CDR3 totals 16 residues. Germline CDR1 reads SGHKS; CDR2 reads YYEKEE (reference sequence). V lost 6 bases to trimming and J lost 4 bases; unmatched junction nucleotides: 15. For the CDR3, the DNA is TGTGCCAGCACTGATTATCAGGGGGTGGTCTTAGAGACCCAGTACTTC. This encodes CASTDYQGVVLETQYF.

The CDR3 loop reads CASRVTPGLETYEQYF. The DNA of the CDR3 is TGTGCCAGCAGGGTTACCCCGGGTCTAGAAACCTACGAGCAGTACTTC. The V call is TRBV6-1, the J call TRBJ2-7; D is uncertain. Germline V gene sequence: CDR1 MNHNS, CDR2 SASEGT. CDR3 size: 16 residues. Trimming removed 6 bases from V and 2 bases from J, with 20 bases in between.

This clonotype was picked up a small number of times. The chain carries TRBV28 and TRBJ2-7; a possible D gene is TRBD2 (5 bases). The CDR3 has 14 residues. Trimming took 5 bases from V and 2 from J, leaving 13 bases between them. CDR1 MDHEN and CDR2 SYDVKM come from the germline V gene. As DNA, the CDR3 is TGTGCCAGCAGTGGAATTGTGGGAGCCTACGAGCAGTACTTC. This gives the protein CASSGIVGAYEQYF.

The chain carries TRBV5-6 and TRBJ1-5; the D is unclear. Trimming removed 3 bases from V and 1 base from J, with 11 bases in between. This CDR3 spans 15 amino acids. The germline gives CDR1 SGHDT, CDR2 YYEEEE. CDR3 residues: CASSSRAQSNQPQHF. The DNA for the CDR3 is TGTGCCAGCAGCTCCCGGGCCCAGAGCAATCAGCCCCAGCATTTT. Full variable domain (rest looked up from reference TRBV5-6 and TRBJ1-5): DAGVTQSPTHLIKTRGQQVTLRCSPKSGHDTVSWYQQALGQGPQFIFQYYEEEERQRGNFPDRFSGHQFPNYSSELNVNALLLGDSALYLCASSSRAQSNQPQHFGDGTRLSIL.

This clonotype came up a few times. J is TRBJ2-7 and V is TRBV4-3; 8 bases match TRBD1. The V segment lost 1 base and the J segment 0 bases; nucleotides outside the gene matches: 5. From germline, CDR1 is LGHNA and CDR2 YSLEER. This CDR3 has 16 amino acids. CDR3 protein: CASSQAWDRSSYEQYF. The CDR3 coding sequence is TGCGCCAGCAGCCAAGCCTGGGACAGGAGCTCCTACGAGCAGTACTTC.

The chain carries TRBV20-1 and TRBJ2-3; 11 nucleotides match TRBD2. The V and J ends lost 0 bases and 3 bases, in that order; junction bases with no gene match: 2. This CDR3 has 15 residues. Germline CDR1 reads DFQATT; CDR2 reads SNEGSKA (reference sequence). The CDR3 protein is CSARDASGGTDTQYF. CDR3 DNA sequence: TGCAGTGCTAGAGACGCTAGCGGGGGGACAGATACGCAGTATTTT.

CDR3 nucleotides: TGCAGTGCTACCCACCAGGGTCTCCTCTATGGCTACACCTTC. Encoded protein: CSATHQGLLYGYTF. The genes are TRBV20-1 and TRBJ1-2, with a possible D match to TRBD1 (5 bases). CDR1 and CDR2 (germline): DFQATT, SNEGSKA (reference sequence). Trimming stripped 4 bases from V and 4 bases from J, with 16 bases between. This CDR3 is 14 amino acids long.

This clonotype was seen more than once but under ten times. This chain links TRBV6-1 with TRBJ1-1; a weak D match, TRBD1 (5 bases). This CDR3 spans 15 amino acids. V was pared by 4 bases and J by 0 bases, with 12 bases between. Germline V gives CDR1 MNHNS, CDR2 SASEGT. CDR3 nucleotides: TGTGCCAGCAGTGGGGGAGTAGGGGTGAACACTGAAGCTTTCTTT. Translated: CASSGGVGVNTEAFF.

This sequence joins TRBV12-3 or TRBV12-4 and TRBJ1-5, with D possibly TRBD1 on 5 matching bases. The V end was cut by 1 base, the J end by 6 bases, with 10 bases between. This CDR3 is 14 amino acids long. The CDR3 loop is CASSLVGTGQPQHF. The CDR3 DNA is TGTGCCAGCAGTTTAGTGGGGACGGGTCAGCCCCAGCATTTT.

This clonotype was seen a few times. CDR3 sequence reads: CASSLAWASGRSYEQFF. CDR3 bases: TGTGCCAGCAGCTTGGCCTGGGCTAGCGGGAGATCGTATGAGCAGTTCTTC. The chain carries TRBV5-6 and TRBJ2-1, with 10 bases aligning to TRBD2. The trim removed 0 bases at V and 8 bases at J, leaving 11 bases unmatched. This CDR3 has 17 residues. Germline assignment: CDR1 SGHDT and CDR2 YYEEEE.

The chain combines TRBV12-3 or TRBV12-4 with TRBJ2-5; 10 bases agree with TRBD2. J lost 2 bases, V lost 5 bases, and 8 bases had no gene match. CDR3 length equals 16 residues. The CDR3 nucleotides read TGTGCCAGCAGTACGACCTCAGCGGGAGGGCAAGAGACCCAGTACTTC. It translates to CASSTTSAGGQETQYF.

The chain links TRBV4-2 to TRBJ2-3, with 10 positions matching TRBD2. V was clipped by 1 base and J by 4 bases; unmatched bases: 5. The CDR3 has 16 residues. In germline, CDR1 is LGHNA, CDR2 YNFKEQ. The CDR3 protein is CASSQGSSGGADTQYF. The CDR3 nucleotides read TGTGCCAGCAGCCAAGGCTCCAGCGGGGGGGCAGATACGCAGTATTTT.

J is TRBJ2-1 and V is TRBV12-5; D remains ambiguous. V was trimmed by 5 bases and J by 7 bases, leaving 9 bases between them. CDR1 and CDR2 from the germline V gene are LGHNT and FRNRAP. This CDR3 comprises 12 residues. The DNA of the CDR3 is TGTGCTAGTGGTACCCTAATAAATGAGCAGTTCTTC. Encoded protein: CASGTLINEQFF.

This clonotype was observed at least ten times. The chain couples TRBV5-1 to TRBJ1-2, with D perhaps TRBD1 (6 bases). The germline CDR1 and CDR2 sequences are SGHRS and YFSETQ. CDR3 length: 14 amino acids. Between the trimmed V and J ends, which lost 0 bases and 2 bases, there was a span of 8 bases. The CDR3 bases are TGCGCCAGCAGCTTGGTCGGGACAAACTATGGCTACACCTTC. It translates to CASSLVGTNYGYTF.